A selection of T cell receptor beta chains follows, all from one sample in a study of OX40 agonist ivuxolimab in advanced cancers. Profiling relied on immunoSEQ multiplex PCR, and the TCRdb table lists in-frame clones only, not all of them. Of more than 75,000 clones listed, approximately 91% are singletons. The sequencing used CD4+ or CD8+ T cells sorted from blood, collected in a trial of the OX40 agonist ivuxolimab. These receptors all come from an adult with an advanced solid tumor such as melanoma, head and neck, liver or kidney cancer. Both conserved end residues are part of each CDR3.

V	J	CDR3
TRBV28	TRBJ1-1	CASRMDLSGEAFF
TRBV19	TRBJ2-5	CASSIEVAGGQETQYF
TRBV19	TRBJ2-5	CASSLGGQETQYF
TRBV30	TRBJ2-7	CAWVTSGSYEQYF
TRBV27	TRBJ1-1	CASNPQGAGEAFF
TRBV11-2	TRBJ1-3	CASSLVVAGNTIYF
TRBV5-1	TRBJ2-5	CASSRLATGPEETQYF
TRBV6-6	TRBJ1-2	CASSSSDWGYTF
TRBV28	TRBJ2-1	CASSLVGQGSRNEQFF
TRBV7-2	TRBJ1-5	CASSLGGVTGGQPQHF
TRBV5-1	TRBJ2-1	CASSLMSSGTDEQFF
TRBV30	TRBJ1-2	CATGTGYGYTF
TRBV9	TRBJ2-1	CASSVSFRDSRSAQFF
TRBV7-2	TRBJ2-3	CASTPGVGTQYF
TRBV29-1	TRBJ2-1	CSVEDLAGGGNEQFF
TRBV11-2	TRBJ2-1	CASSYGASGISAEQFF
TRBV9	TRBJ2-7	CASSAGTGGGEQYF
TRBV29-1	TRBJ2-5	CSDSLSTRREETQYF
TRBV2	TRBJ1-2	CASRILSYGYTF
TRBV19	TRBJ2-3	CASTPDGQDTQYF
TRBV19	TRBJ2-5	CASSIATSGKETQYF
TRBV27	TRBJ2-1	CASSPASRGLAGVHNEQFF
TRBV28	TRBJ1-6	CASSFSGAGSPLHF
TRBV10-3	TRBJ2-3	CAISPNQQGAGTDTQYF
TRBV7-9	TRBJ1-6	CASTPGQYNSPLHF
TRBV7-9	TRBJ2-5	CASSLGTTLETQYF
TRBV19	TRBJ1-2	CASSMGRFNYGYTF
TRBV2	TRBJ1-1	CATTGDQKAFF
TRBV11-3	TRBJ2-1	CASSPTGHEQFF
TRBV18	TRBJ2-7	CASSPPSSGSEQYF
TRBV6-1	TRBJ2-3	CASSFSGSSTDTQYF
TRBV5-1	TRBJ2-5	CASSVTGYQETQYF
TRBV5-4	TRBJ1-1	CASSSRTVNTEAFF
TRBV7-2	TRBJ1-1	CASRPAPGENTEAFF
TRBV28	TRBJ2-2	CASSLPSYGGRAGELFF
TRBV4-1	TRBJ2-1	CASSQGGRGYLNEQFF
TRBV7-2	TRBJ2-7	CASSLGAGLSYEQYF
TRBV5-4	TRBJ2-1	CASSLSGQRPYNEQFF
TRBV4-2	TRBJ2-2	CASSQSGGELFF
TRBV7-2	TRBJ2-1	CASSLGTVNNEQFF
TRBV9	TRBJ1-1	CASSPTAGTGGTEAFF
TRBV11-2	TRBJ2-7	CASSSGGTGNAVQYF
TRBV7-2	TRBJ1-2	CASSSGIANYGYTF
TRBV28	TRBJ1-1	CASSSGSQGETEAFF
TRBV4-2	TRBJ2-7	CASSQNVPPGAPPRSYEQYF
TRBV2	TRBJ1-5	CAGGQGPNQPQHF
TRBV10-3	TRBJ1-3	CAISVGGDTIYF
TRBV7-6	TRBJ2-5	CASSFYQETQYF
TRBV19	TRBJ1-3	CASSTRTTGGNTIYF
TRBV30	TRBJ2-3	CAWSEGSGKRTDTQYF
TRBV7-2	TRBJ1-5	CASSESGQGYQPQHF
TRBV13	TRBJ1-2	CASSERNAGQGAFGYTF
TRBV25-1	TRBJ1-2	CASSAQGANVGGYTF
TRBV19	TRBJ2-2	CATGRPRAGELFF
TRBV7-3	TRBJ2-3	CASSLAPTSGSDTQYF
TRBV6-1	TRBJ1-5	CASMKKNQPQHF